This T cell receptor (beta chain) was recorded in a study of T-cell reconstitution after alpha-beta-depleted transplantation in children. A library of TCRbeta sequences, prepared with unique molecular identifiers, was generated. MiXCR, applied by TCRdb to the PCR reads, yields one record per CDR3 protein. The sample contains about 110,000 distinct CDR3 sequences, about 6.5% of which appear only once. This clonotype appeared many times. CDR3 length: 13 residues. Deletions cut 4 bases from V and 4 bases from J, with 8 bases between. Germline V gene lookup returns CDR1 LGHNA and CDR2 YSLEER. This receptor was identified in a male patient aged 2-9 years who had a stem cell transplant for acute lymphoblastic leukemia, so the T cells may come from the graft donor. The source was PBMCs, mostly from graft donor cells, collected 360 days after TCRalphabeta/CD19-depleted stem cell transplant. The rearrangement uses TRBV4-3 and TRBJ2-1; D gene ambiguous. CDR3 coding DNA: TGCGCCAGCAGCCGGGCTGCGTACAATGAGCAGTTCTTC. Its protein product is CASSRAAYNEQFF.